This TCR beta chain was sequenced in a study of T cell responses to AZD1222 COVID-19 vaccine. Concerning this clone: Its antigen remains unknown.

The protocol was immunoSEQ multiplex PCR, while the TCRdb copy is restricted to in-frame clones and leaves out a portion. The sample comprises 150,000 to 200,000 clones, more than 70% of which are singletons, and 5.5% rests with the top ten. Study-wide findings and caveats: At baseline, seropositivity was found in only five or six AZD1222 recipients. Increases in Spike-specific TCR breadth and depth were seen after two AZD1222 doses. Females made up more of the donors, who were largely white British, and clonal diversity may have come out too low. Close to half of spike-specific TCRs reportedly recognize unmutated variant regions.

Trimming removed 0 bases from V and 4 bases from J, with 9 bases in between. CDR3 size: 15 residues. Germline V gene sequence: CDR1 LGHDT, CDR2 YNNKEL (reference sequence). This chain uses TRBV3-1 (or the pseudogene TRBV3-2) with TRBJ2-2; D is ambiguous. Sequenced material: peripheral blood, taken on day 0 of AZD1222 vaccination. This receptor was obtained from an adult in good health. The CDR3 DNA reads TGTGCCAGCAGCCAAGATCGTCTAGGCACCGGGGAGCTGTTTTTT. Residues: CASSQDRLGTGELFF.